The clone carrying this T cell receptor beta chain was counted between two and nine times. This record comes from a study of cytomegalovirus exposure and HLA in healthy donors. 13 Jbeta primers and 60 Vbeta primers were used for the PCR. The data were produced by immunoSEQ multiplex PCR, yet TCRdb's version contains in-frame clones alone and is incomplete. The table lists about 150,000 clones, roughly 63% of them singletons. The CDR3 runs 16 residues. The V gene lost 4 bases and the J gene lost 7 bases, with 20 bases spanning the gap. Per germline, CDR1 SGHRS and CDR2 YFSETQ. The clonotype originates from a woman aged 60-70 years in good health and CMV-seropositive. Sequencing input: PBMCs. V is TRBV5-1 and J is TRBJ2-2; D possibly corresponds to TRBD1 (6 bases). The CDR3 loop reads CASSAQGPEISGELFF. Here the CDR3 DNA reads TGCGCCAGCAGCGCCCAGGGGCCCGAAATAAGCGGGGAGCTGTTTTTT.